The next 24 T cell receptor beta chains were all read from a single sample in a study of PD-L1 blockade in urothelial cancer. The repertoire was sequenced with immunoSEQ multiplex PCR; TCRdb's copy has only in-frame clones and lacks some. This table holds tens of thousands of clones, about 85% found once. Indicated time point: peripheral blood 6 weeks after treatment start. The sequencing used PBMCs, collected around atezolizumab (anti-PD-L1) treatment. Receptor source: a man aged 65 to 79 with urothelial cancer.

The J gene is TRBJ2-1, the V gene TRBV15, with D possibly TRBD2 on 6 matching bases. CDR1 and CDR2 (germline): LNHNV, YYDKDF (reference sequence). The CDR3 runs to 13 residues. Trimming removed 8 bases at V and 4 bases at J, with 12 bases between. The CDR3 bases are TGTGCCACCGCCCCCGGGACTTACAATGAGCAGTTCTTC. The encoded protein is CATAPGTYNEQFF.

The gene calls are TRBV5-1 and TRBJ2-7; 11 nucleotides line up with TRBD1. CDR1 is SGHRS and CDR2 is YFSETQ in the germline V gene. The CDR3 consists of 15 residues. V lost 4 bases, J lost 5 bases, and 8 bases stayed unmatched. CDR3 sequence (DNA): TGCGCCAGCAGCGACGGACAGGGGGCTTGGAACGAGCAGTACTTC. It encodes CASSDGQGAWNEQYF.

The CDR3 nucleotides are TGCGCCAGCAGCTACCGGGACATGGACAATGAGCAGTTCTTC. Translating gives CASSYRDMDNEQFF. J is TRBJ2-1 and V is TRBV5-1, with a tentative D call TRBD1 (6 bases). CDR1 is SGHRS and CDR2 is YFSETQ in the germline V gene. V was trimmed by 3 bases and J by 5 bases, leaving 12 bases between them. This CDR3 region has 14 residues.

The chain uses TRBV5-1 and TRBJ2-1, with 11 nucleotides matching TRBD1. The V gene's germline CDR1 is SGHRS and CDR2 YFSETQ. This CDR3 is built from 16 residues. V was clipped by 2 bases and J by 7 bases; unmatched bases: 8. CDR3 residues: CASSFSLGQGGNEQFF. As DNA, the CDR3 is TGCGCCAGCAGCTTTTCCCTGGGACAGGGGGGTAATGAGCAGTTCTTC.

The V call is TRBV18, the J call TRBJ1-2; a possible D gene is TRBD1 (5 bases). CDR1 is KGHSH and CDR2 is LQKENI in the germline V gene. Between the trimmed V and J ends, which lost 2 bases and 1 base, there was a span of 11 bases. CDR3 length equals 15 residues. This chain's CDR3 is CASSPSTGFNYGYTF. The CDR3 bases are TGTGCCAGCTCACCATCAACAGGATTTAACTATGGCTACACCTTC.

The gene calls are TRBV5-1 and TRBJ1-3, with D maybe TRBD1 (6 bases). The germline V gene encodes CDR1 SGHRS and CDR2 YFSETQ. Trimming shortened V by 3 bases and J by 0 bases, and 16 bases separated the two germline ends. The CDR3 covers 17 residues. The CDR3 protein is CASSWETGLSSGNTIYF. CDR3 sequence (DNA): TGCGCCAGCAGCTGGGAAACAGGGCTAAGCTCTGGAAACACCATATATTTT.

Only a few counts were recorded for this clone. This chain joins TRBV4-1 and TRBJ2-7; D might be TRBD2 (6 bases). Looked up from germline, CDR1 is MGHRA and CDR2 is YSYEKL. The length of the CDR3 is 16 residues. Trimming took off 1 base at V and 4 bases at J, with 17 bases between the two ends. CDR3 residues: CASSQGWQGGVYEQYF. In nucleotides, the CDR3 is TGCGCCAGCAGCCAAGGGTGGCAGGGAGGAGTTTACGAGCAGTACTTC.

This chain connects TRBV25-1 to TRBJ1-1; 7 bases map to TRBD1. CDR1 and CDR2 (germline): MGHDK, SYGVNS. Trimming at V came to 1 base and at J to 6 bases, leaving 11 bases not matched to a gene. CDR3 length equals 16 residues. This CDR3 is CASSEWRGPGGAEAFF. DNA of the CDR3: TGTGCCAGCAGTGAATGGAGGGGGCCCGGCGGCGCTGAAGCTTTCTTT. Using reference TRBV25-1 and TRBJ1-1 for the parts outside the CDR3, the full variable domain is EADIYQTPRYLVIGTGKKITLECSQTMGHDKMYWYQQDPGMELHLIHYSYGVNSTEKGDLSSESTVSRIRTEHFPLTLESARPSHTSQYLCASSEWRGPGGAEAFFGQGTRLTVV.

This chain joins TRBV18 and TRBJ2-3; weak D call: TRBD1 (5 bases). The ends were cut back, 0 bases at V and 7 bases at J, with 11 bases in the middle. The CDR3 loop spans 14 amino acids. Looked up from germline, CDR1 is KGHSH and CDR2 is LQKENI. The CDR3 loop is CASSPPTGGNTQYF. The CDR3 coding sequence is TGTGCCAGCTCACCACCCACAGGTGGGAATACGCAGTATTTT.

CDR3 sequence reads: CASSLWSGLEDTQYF. The CDR3 nucleotides read TGTGCCAGCAGCTTGTGGTCAGGGTTGGAAGATACGCAGTATTTT. V and J are TRBV5-4 and TRBJ2-3; D is perhaps TRBD1 (5 bases). V gave up 1 base and J gave up 5 bases, with 14 bases separating them. This CDR3 has 15 amino acids. Germline CDR1 and CDR2: SGHNT and YYREEE (reference sequence).

V is TRBV6-4 and J is TRBJ1-6; the D gene is possibly TRBD1 (5 bases). The CDR3 is 18 residues long. The germline V gene encodes CDR1 MRHNA and CDR2 SNTAGT. Trimming stripped 6 bases from V and 0 bases from J, with 18 bases between. The CDR3 DNA reads as TGTGCCAGCAGCCCCCCCAGGGTACTATCCTCCTATAATTCACCCCTCCACTTT. It codes for CASSPPRVLSSYNSPLHF.

This clone was recorded once. This chain connects TRBV18 to TRBJ2-5; possible D gene TRBD1, 5 bases. Germline V gene lookup returns CDR1 KGHSH and CDR2 LQKENI. V lost 0 bases and J 2 bases, leaving 7 bases between the germline ends. The CDR3 sequence is 14 residues long. The CDR3 is CASSPPGPQETQYF. The DNA of the CDR3 is TGTGCCAGCTCACCACCGGGGCCTCAAGAGACCCAGTACTTC.

The gene calls are TRBV28 and TRBJ1-4, with 7 positions matching TRBD1. J was trimmed by 8 bases and V by 5 bases; bases with no gene match: 17. The length of the CDR3 is 17 residues. Germline-derived CDR1 and CDR2 are MDHEN and SYDVKM. The DNA of the CDR3 is TGTGCCAGCAGTCTCCGAGGGCGGGCAGGGGGTAACGAAAAACTGTTTTTT. Protein sequence: CASSLRGRAGGNEKLFF. Variable domain in full (rest from reference TRBV28 and TRBJ1-4): DVKVTQSSRYLVKRTGEKVFLECVQDMDHENMFWYRQDPGLGLRLIYFSYDVKMKEKGDIPEGYSVSREKKERFSLILESASTNQTSMYLCASSLRGRAGGNEKLFFGSGTQLSVL.

The chain couples TRBV18 to TRBJ1-1; 9 nucleotides agree with TRBD1. V dropped 6 bases and J dropped 4; count of bases not matched to a gene: 6. Germline lookup yields CDR1 KGHSH and CDR2 LQKENI. The CDR3 is made up of 14 amino acids. CDR3: CASSPGTGPTEAFF. CDR3 nucleotide sequence: TGTGCCAGCTCGCCCGGGACAGGGCCCACTGAAGCTTTCTTT.

CDR3 nucleotide sequence: TGTGCCAGCAGCCAGGTCCAGGGGGCGAGGGCAGATACGCAGTATTTT. Translating it yields CASSQVQGARADTQYF. The V gene is TRBV28, the J gene TRBJ2-3, with 8 positions matching TRBD1. V shed 6 bases and J 4 bases; nucleotides not matched to a gene: 12. This CDR3 region has 16 residues. Germline V gene sequence: CDR1 MDHEN, CDR2 SYDVKM.

The J gene is TRBJ1-1, the V gene TRBV6-1, with 9 bases lining up with TRBD1. Germline V lookup: CDR1 MNHNS, CDR2 SASEGT. Trimming cost V 4 bases and J 3 bases; bases outside gene matches: 6. This CDR3 spans 15 amino acids. CDR3 bases: TGTGCCAGCAGTGCCCCGGACAGGGGCGACACTGAAGCTTTCTTT. The encoded protein is CASSAPDRGDTEAFF.

This chain links TRBV10-3 with TRBJ2-5; D is perhaps TRBD2 (6 bases). The V and J ends lost 10 bases and 4 bases respectively, with 16 bases between them. Germline V gene lookup returns CDR1 ENHRY and CDR2 SYGVKD. The CDR3 runs to 13 residues. The CDR3 DNA follows: TGTGCCACAAGGGACTCCACTGGAGAGACCCAGTACTTC. It is translated as CATRDSTGETQYF.

V is TRBV7-9 and J is TRBJ2-5; D not resolved. The CDR3 spans 14 residues. Trimming shortened V by 4 bases and J by 5 bases, and 14 bases separated the two germline ends. CDR1 and CDR2 from the germline V gene are SEHNR and FQNEAQ (reference sequence). In DNA form, the CDR3 reads TGTGCCAGCAGCTCCGACTCAAATCCGGAGACCCAGTACTTC. Protein product: CASSSDSNPETQYF.

This chain links TRBV6-4 with TRBJ2-2; D unclear. This CDR3 contains 14 residues. V was pared by 4 bases and J by 0 bases, with 6 bases between. CDR1 is MRHNA and CDR2 is SNTAGT in the germline V gene. CDR3 DNA sequence: TGTGCCAGCAGTGGGTCGGCGAACACCGGGGAGCTGTTTTTT. It encodes CASSGSANTGELFF.

This chain joins TRBV11-2 and TRBJ1-2, with D perhaps TRBD1 (5 bases). Looked up from germline, CDR1 is SGHAT and CDR2 is FQNNGV. CDR3 length: 14 amino acids. Trimming left V 4 bases short and J 0 bases short, with 9 bases between. CDR3 region: CASSSAGTNYGYTF. DNA for the CDR3: TGTGCCAGCAGCTCCGCAGGGACTAACTATGGCTACACCTTC.

The chain joins TRBV5-6 to TRBJ1-5, with D unclear. CDR3 length equals 14 residues. The V gene lost 4 bases and the J gene lost 0 bases, with 8 bases spanning the gap. In germline, CDR1 is SGHDT, CDR2 YYEEEE. CDR3 residues: CASSRRSSNQPQHF. CDR3 in DNA: TGTGCCAGCAGCCGACGGAGTAGCAATCAGCCCCAGCATTTT.

This clone came up a few times. The chain couples TRBV7-9 to TRBJ1-2; 10 bases match TRBD1. The CDR3 is made up of 15 amino acids. Germline V gene data show CDR1 as SEHNR and CDR2 as FQNEAQ (reference sequence). J was trimmed by 8 bases and V by 1 base; bases with no gene match: 7. The CDR3 here is CASSLGDRGFGGYTF. DNA for the CDR3: TGTGCCAGCAGCTTAGGGGACAGGGGCTTCGGCGGCTACACCTTC.

The rearrangement joins TRBV6-1 to TRBJ2-1; a possible D gene is TRBD2 (5 bases). The length of the CDR3 is 13 residues. Germline assignment: CDR1 MNHNS and CDR2 SASEGT. V gave up 2 bases and J gave up 10 bases, with 12 bases separating them. This chain's CDR3 is CASSEIEGREQFF. CDR3 bases: TGTGCCAGCAGTGAAATCGAGGGTAGGGAGCAGTTCTTC.

This clone was detected only once. The chain uses TRBV7-6 and TRBJ2-5; a weak D match, TRBD1 (6 bases). Trimming pared 5 bases from V and 5 bases from J, leaving 15 bases between. This CDR3 has 14 amino acids. Germline CDR1 and CDR2: SGHVS and FNYEAQ. The CDR3 region has the DNA TGTGCCAGCAGCCAAACCAGGGGTTTGGAGACCCAGTACTTC. This sequence encodes CASSQTRGLETQYF.